What follows are 29 T cell receptor beta chains derived from one specimen sequenced in a study of blood T cell repertoires in COVID-19. Assay: immunoSEQ multiplex PCR; the TCRdb copy retains only in-frame clones and omits some. The repertoire holds about 300,000 clones, just under 90% seen once, with approximately 1.8% in the top ten. The specimen sequenced was peripheral blood. These receptor sequences come from a woman aged 25 to 45 with COVID-19, enrolled during active disease.

The rearrangement links TRBV5-1 to TRBJ1-5; no definite D call. The CDR3 runs 14 residues. In germline, CDR1 is SGHRS, CDR2 YFSETQ. The V gene lost 0 bases and the J gene lost 6 bases, with 10 bases spanning the gap. This chain's CDR3 is CASSLVGGGQPQHF. In DNA form, the CDR3 reads TGCGCCAGCAGCTTGGTAGGAGGCGGTCAGCCCCAGCATTTT.

The genes are TRBV7-2 and TRBJ2-3, with 11 bases aligning to TRBD2. CDR1 and CDR2 from the germline V gene are SGHTA and FQGNSA. CDR3 size: 15 residues. V lost 6 bases to trimming and J lost 3 bases; unmatched junction nucleotides: 5. CDR3: CASRIAGGRTDTQYF. CDR3 DNA sequence: TGTGCCAGCAGAATAGCGGGGGGGCGGACAGATACGCAGTATTTT.

The V and J genes are TRBV6-5 and TRBJ2-7, with D perhaps TRBD2 (6 bases). V lost 7 bases and J lost 3, with 16 bases in between. Germline V gene lookup returns CDR1 MNHEY and CDR2 SVGAGI. This CDR3 contains 14 residues. This chain's CDR3 is CASNHSEGLYEQYV. The CDR3 coding sequence is TGTGCCAGCAACCACTCTGAGGGACTCTACGAGCAGTACGTC.

This chain connects TRBV5-1 to TRBJ1-1; maybe TRBD1 (5 bases). The CDR3 is 12 amino acids. The V gene lost 0 bases and the J gene lost 11 bases, with 11 bases spanning the gap. Germline CDR1 is SGHRS and CDR2 is YFSETQ. The CDR3 DNA is TGCGCCAGCAGCTTGGACCAGGGCTGGGCTTTCTTT. It encodes CASSLDQGWAFF. The full variable domain, completed using reference TRBV5-1 and TRBJ1-1, is KAGVTQTPRYLIKTRGQQVTLSCSPISGHRSVSWYQQTPGQGLQFLFEYFSETQRNKGNFPGRFSGRQFSNSRSEMNVSTLELGDSALYLCASSLDQGWAFFGQGTRLTVV.

The chain joins TRBV2 to TRBJ2-1; 9 bases match TRBD2. In germline, CDR1 is SNHLY, CDR2 FYNNEI. The length of the CDR3 is 14 residues. V was clipped by 6 bases and J by 10 bases; unmatched bases: 10. CDR3 nucleotide sequence: TGTGCCAGCAGGGCTCCGGGACTAGCAGGAGAGCAGTTCTTC. Translating it yields CASRAPGLAGEQFF.

As to this clone: Other DNA sequences within the sample encode an identical CDR3. The CDR3 DNA is TGCGCCAGCAGCTTGGGGAGCTACAATGAGCAGTTCTTC. This codes for CASSLGSYNEQFF. This rearrangement joins TRBV5-1 to TRBJ2-1; no definite D call. V was clipped by 0 bases and J by 3 bases, with 4 bases between them. This CDR3 contains 13 residues. Germline V gene lookup returns CDR1 SGHRS and CDR2 YFSETQ. Full variable domain (outside the CDR3, taken from reference TRBV5-1 and TRBJ2-1): KAGVTQTPRYLIKTRGQQVTLSCSPISGHRSVSWYQQTPGQGLQFLFEYFSETQRNKGNFPGRFSGRQFSNSRSEMNVSTLELGDSALYLCASSLGSYNEQFFGPGTRLTVL.

The rearrangement uses TRBV7-9 and TRBJ1-3; D call uncertain. Germline CDR1 and CDR2: SEHNR and FQNEAQ (reference sequence). The V end lost 6 bases, the J end lost 4 bases, and 22 bases lay between the germline ends. The CDR3 extends over 17 amino acids. The CDR3 is CASRPLAEVKSGNTIYF. In DNA form, the CDR3 reads TGTGCCAGCAGGCCCTTGGCGGAAGTCAAGTCAGGAAACACCATATATTTT.

This chain uses TRBV7-3 with TRBJ1-6, with D perhaps TRBD1 (5 bases). The ends were cut back, 2 bases at V and 0 bases at J, with 8 bases in the middle. This CDR3 region has 16 residues. Germline loops: CDR1 SGHTA, CDR2 FQGTGA. As DNA, the CDR3 is TGTGCCAGCAGCTTATTAGGGGTCTCCTATAATTCACCCCTCCACTTT. This translates into CASSLLGVSYNSPLHF.

The sample holds one count of this clone. The chain uses TRBV30 and TRBJ1-4; weak D call: TRBD1 (5 bases). The ends were cut back, 5 bases at V and 8 bases at J, with 18 bases in the middle. CDR3 length equals 14 residues. Per the germline V gene, CDR1 is GTSNPN and CDR2 is SVGIG (reference sequence). CDR3 residues: CAWERRGVGEKLFF. The CDR3 DNA reads TGTGCCTGGGAGCGGCGGGGGGTAGGCGAAAAACTGTTTTTT.

In this sample, this clone turned up many times. The CDR3 loop is CASSVGENDGYTF. For the CDR3, the DNA is TGTGCCAGCAGCGTAGGAGAGAACGATGGCTACACCTTC. V is TRBV9 and J is TRBJ1-2; D not resolved. Per the germline V gene, CDR1 is SGDLS and CDR2 is YYNGEE. This CDR3 has 13 amino acids. V gave up 0 bases and J gave up 6 bases, with 9 bases separating them.

This clone was observed a single time. The chain uses TRBV11-2 and TRBJ2-7; D is undetermined. CDR3 length: 13 amino acids. V was shortened by 1 base and J by 3 bases, with 7 bases between the two germline ends. Germline V gene sequence: CDR1 SGHAT, CDR2 FQNNGV. The CDR3 DNA is TGTGCCAGCAGCTTAGGCCAGAACTACGAGCAGTACTTC. It encodes CASSLGQNYEQYF.

V gene TRBV7-3 combines with J gene TRBJ2-3; 15 nucleotides agree with TRBD2. Germline CDR1 reads SGHTA; CDR2 reads FQGTGA. This CDR3 comprises 16 residues. J was trimmed by 9 bases and V by 5 bases; bases with no gene match: 9. The CDR3, as DNA: TGTGCCAGCAGCCTCCCTGAGGGACTAGCGGGGGGCACGCAGTATTTT. Protein: CASSLPEGLAGGTQYF.

The CDR3 sequence: CASSRQGPWRSGNTIYF. CDR3 sequence (DNA): TGTGCCAGCAGTCGACAGGGTCCCTGGCGATCTGGAAACACCATATATTTT. The V gene is TRBV3-1 (or the pseudogene TRBV3-2), the J gene TRBJ1-3; 7 positions match TRBD1. Germline V CDR1 and CDR2: LGHDT, YNNKEL (reference sequence). CDR3 length: 17 amino acids. The V segment lost 6 bases and the J segment 1 base; nucleotides outside the gene matches: 12.

The V call is TRBV15, the J call TRBJ2-1; possibly TRBD1 for D (6 bases). CDR1 LNHNV and CDR2 YYDKDF come from the germline V gene (reference sequence). V lost 8 bases and J 10 bases, leaving 12 bases between the germline ends. The CDR3 loop spans 11 amino acids. The DNA of the CDR3 is TGTGCCACCGAGCAGGGACAAGAGCAGTTCTTC. Residues: CATEQGQEQFF.

The chain employs TRBV27 and TRBJ2-3, with 12 nucleotides matching TRBD2. CDR1 is MNHEY and CDR2 is SMNVEV in the germline V gene (reference sequence). The length of the CDR3 is 16 residues. With V trimmed by 6 bases and J by 5 bases, 9 bases remained unmatched. Written as DNA, the CDR3 is TGTGCCAGCAGGCTTCTAGCGGGGGGGCAGGGAGATACGCAGTATTTT. Translating it yields CASRLLAGGQGDTQYF.

The V call is TRBV4-1, the J call TRBJ1-1, with TRBD1 matching over 9 bases. There are 20 residues in the CDR3. Trimming at V came to 0 bases and at J to 0 bases, leaving 14 bases not matched to a gene. Germline values: CDR1 MGHRA, CDR2 YSYEKL. Here the CDR3 reads CASSQDGRGGTGSLNTEAFF. The CDR3 DNA reads TGCGCCAGCAGCCAAGATGGGAGGGGAGGGACAGGGTCGTTGAACACTGAAGCTTTCTTT.

The rearrangement uses TRBV18 and TRBJ2-7; D uncertain. CDR3 length: 16 amino acids. Per germline, CDR1 KGHSH and CDR2 LQKENI. The V and J ends lost 3 bases and 0 bases respectively, with 15 bases between them. The CDR3 protein is CASSPSLWFSSYEQYF. In DNA form, the CDR3 reads TGTGCCAGCTCACCGTCGTTGTGGTTTAGCTCCTACGAGCAGTACTTC.

This sequence joins TRBV10-3 and TRBJ1-1, with a possible D match to TRBD1 (5 bases). This CDR3 is 14 amino acids long. CDR1 and CDR2 (germline): ENHRY, SYGVKD. V lost 3 bases and J 0 bases, leaving 8 bases between the germline ends. CDR3 residues: CAISDGALNTEAFF. The CDR3 bases are TGTGCCATCAGTGATGGGGCCCTGAACACTGAAGCTTTCTTT.

This sequence joins TRBV4-2 and TRBJ1-5; the match to TRBD1 covers 9 bases. Germline CDR1 LGHNA, CDR2 YNFKEQ. This CDR3 comprises 17 residues. Trimming cost V 1 base and J 2 bases; bases outside gene matches: 6. The DNA for the CDR3 is TGTGCCAGCAGCCAAGGGGCCAGGGACAGGGGCAATCAGCCCCAGCATTTT. It codes for CASSQGARDRGNQPQHF.

The rearrangement links TRBV6-5 to TRBJ1-2, with 9 positions matching TRBD1. The germline V gene has CDR1 MNHEY and CDR2 SVGAGI. Unmatched junction bases numbered 6, after V lost 6 bases and J lost 4 bases. This CDR3 is built from 14 residues. The CDR3 here is CASSRTGGAYGYTF. CDR3 bases: TGTGCCAGCAGCCGCACAGGGGGCGCCTATGGCTACACCTTC.

V gene TRBV18 combines with J gene TRBJ1-6; D ambiguous. The CDR3 is 15 amino acids. Trimming left V 3 bases short and J 4 bases short, with 10 bases between. Germline V gene lookup returns CDR1 KGHSH and CDR2 LQKENI. The CDR3 coding sequence is TGTGCCAGCTCACCGGCACCGAATTATAATTCACCCCTCCACTTT. As protein: CASSPAPNYNSPLHF.

This chain joins TRBV2 and TRBJ2-3; 11 bases match TRBD2. CDR1 and CDR2 (germline): SNHLY, FYNNEI. This CDR3 contains 15 residues. V lost 2 bases to trimming and J lost 5 bases; unmatched junction nucleotides: 3. The DNA for the CDR3 is TGTGCCAGCAGTGAACTAGCGGGGGGCCGAGATACGCAGTATTTT. Protein sequence: CASSELAGGRDTQYF. Complete variable domain (other parts from reference TRBV2 and TRBJ2-3): EPEVTQTPSHQVTQMGQEVILRCVPISNHLYFYWYRQILGQKVEFLVSFYNNEISEKSEIFDDQFSVERPDGSNFTLKIRSTKLEDSAMYFCASSELAGGRDTQYFGPGTRLTVL.

The chain couples TRBV4-2 to TRBJ2-4, with 10 bases that match TRBD2. The CDR3 consists of 16 residues. CDR1 LGHNA and CDR2 YNFKEQ come from the germline V gene. Trimming at V came to 4 bases and at J to 6 bases, leaving 9 bases not matched to a gene. The CDR3 loop is CASSPKLTSGANIQYF. CDR3 bases: TGTGCCAGCAGCCCAAAGCTTACTAGCGGGGCAAACATTCAGTACTTC.

This sequence joins TRBV28 and TRBJ1-1; D is uncertain. The CDR3 loop spans 12 amino acids. The germline V and J ends were trimmed by 8 bases and 1 base, with 8 bases remaining between them. Germline CDR1 and CDR2: MDHEN and SYDVKM. CDR3 sequence (DNA): TGTGCCAGCGAGAAGAGGAACACTGAAGCTTTCTTT. This sequence encodes CASEKRNTEAFF.

The V and J genes are TRBV4-1 and TRBJ1-4; TRBD1 is a possible D gene (5 bases). This CDR3 comprises 15 residues. V was shortened by 1 base and J by 2 bases, with 8 bases between the two germline ends. CDR1 MGHRA and CDR2 YSYEKL come from the germline V gene. The CDR3 nucleotides are TGCGCCAGCAGCCAAGTGGGACTGACTAATGAAAAACTGTTTTTT. It encodes CASSQVGLTNEKLFF.

V is TRBV5-4 and J is TRBJ2-5, with 8 bases lining up with TRBD1. In germline, CDR1 is SGHNT, CDR2 YYREEE (reference sequence). Unmatched junction bases numbered 1, after V lost 3 bases and J lost 3 bases. This CDR3 region has 13 residues. The CDR3 DNA reads TGTGCCAGCAGCTCGGACAGGGAAGAGACCCAGTACTTC. Its protein is CASSSDREETQYF.

The V call is TRBV28, the J call TRBJ1-5; maybe TRBD1 (5 bases). CDR1 is MDHEN, CDR2 SYDVKM, per germline. This CDR3 has 18 amino acids. V gave up 4 bases and J gave up 0 bases, with 19 bases separating them. Written as DNA, the CDR3 is TGTGCCAGCAGTTACGCTTGGTGGGGCGCCAATAGCAATCAGCCCCAGCATTTT. Protein product: CASSYAWWGANSNQPQHF.

The chain recombines TRBV6-5 with TRBJ1-4; 7 bases align to TRBD1. The germline V gene has CDR1 MNHEY and CDR2 SVGAGI. The CDR3 covers 14 residues. The ends lost 5 bases at V and 8 bases at J; junction bases unmatched: 8. Here the CDR3 DNA reads TGTGCCAGCAGTACCGGACAGGCGGGCGAAAAACTGTTTTTT. This gives the protein CASSTGQAGEKLFF.

This rearrangement joins TRBV30 to TRBJ1-3; 7 positions match TRBD1. CDR1 GTSNPN and CDR2 SVGIG come from the germline V gene (reference sequence). Trimming cost V 3 bases and J 5 bases; bases outside gene matches: 13. This CDR3 spans 16 amino acids. CDR3 coding DNA: TGTGCCTGGAGCGTTCGACAGGGTATAGGCAGAAACACCATATATTTT. This gives the protein CAWSVRQGIGRNTIYF.